The clone carrying this T cell receptor beta chain was counted only a few times. The antigen is unknown. Per the study methods: Out-of-frame sequences were removed, leaving 2,204,828 distinct TCRbeta sequences. Method: immunoSEQ multiplex PCR; TCRdb's copy keeps in-frame clones and lacks some. V and J calls plus clone size are reproduced from that table; the DNA served to infer D and trimming. The sample includes over 35,000 clones, roughly 78% of them seen just once. The data belong to a study of memory CD4+ T cells and cytomegalovirus serostatus. Study-level points and caveats: Each of 55 to 80 CMV-associated TCRbeta sequences occurred in one to five individuals. Repertoires predicted CMV serostatus with median bootstrapped AUC of about 0.96.

The sort gate was single viable CD3+CD4+CD8-CD45RO+ cells for memory CD4+ T cells. Germline V CDR1 and CDR2: SGHRS, YFSETQ. The CDR3 has 13 residues. V was clipped by 3 bases and J by 7 bases; unmatched bases: 7. The chain is built from TRBV5-1 and TRBJ2-7, with TRBD1 matching 7 bases. Input material: memory CD4+ T cells from blood. The sequence came from an adult in good health and CMV-seronegative. In DNA, the CDR3 is TGCGCCAGCAGCTCGACAGGGTCCGGGGAGCAGTACTTC. This codes for CASSSTGSGEQYF.